These T cell receptor beta chains were read from a single sample in a study of cytomegalovirus exposure and HLA in healthy donors. Assay: immunoSEQ multiplex PCR; the TCRdb copy retains only in-frame clones and omits some. The profile shows 50,000 to 60,000 clones, 78% of them singletons. The specimen was PBMCs. Source of these receptors: a female donor in good health and CMV-seronegative. The CDR3 runs from the conserved cysteine through the conserved F or W. D genes are given only for firm matches. Where a row states a size, it is once, few, many or the class of an expanded clone; other rows omit it.

>16|TRBV5-1|once|TRBJ2-2|TRBD2
CASSPGLAGGPGELFF
TGCGCCAGCAGCCCGGGACTAGCGGGGGGGCCCGGGGAGCTGTTTTTT
>12|TRBV6-5|NA|TRBJ1-1|NA
CASGIRQGEAFF
TGTGCCAGCGGCATTCGGCAGGGAGAAGCTTTCTTT
>15|TRBV10-3|few|TRBJ2-4|NA
CATGQTVLAKNIQYF
TGTGCCACCGGACAGACCGTTCTAGCCAAAAACATTCAGTACTTC
>14|TRBV27|NA|TRBJ2-7|NA
CASRPDSRGREQYF
TGTGCCAGCAGACCGGACAGTCGAGGGCGCGAGCAGTACTTC
>13|TRBV6-6|NA|TRBJ2-1|NA
CASSVNLRDEQFF
TGTGCCAGCAGTGTGAACCTGCGAGATGAGCAGTTCTTC
>14|TRBV7-8|NA|TRBJ1-5|NA
CASSQKVEDQPQHF
TGTGCCAGCAGCCAGAAGGTTGAGGATCAGCCCCAGCATTTT
>13|TRBV2|NA|TRBJ2-5|TRBD1
CASRYRGQETQYF
TGTGCCAGCAGATACAGGGGGCAAGAAACCCAGTACTTC
>14|TRBV2|NA|TRBJ1-4|NA
CASRPGRLGEKLFF
TGTGCCAGCAGGCCAGGGAGGTTGGGTGAAAAACTGTTTTTT
>16|TRBV7-2|NA|TRBJ2-1|NA
CASSLLNIPSYNEQFF
TGTGCCAGCAGCTTACTTAACATCCCCTCCTACAATGAGCAGTTCTTC
>21|TRBV5-1|NA|TRBJ2-4|NA
CASSLTWSGQGGREAKNIQYF
TGCGCCAGCAGCCTAACATGGAGCGGCCAGGGAGGTCGTGAAGCCAAAAACATTCAGTACTTC
>15|TRBV6-4|NA|TRBJ2-3|TRBD2
CASRPGLADTDTQYF
TGTGCCAGCAGGCCGGGACTAGCGGACACAGATACGCAGTATTTT
>15|TRBV2|NA|TRBJ1-2|NA
CASSADGGTNYGYTF
TGTGCCAGCAGTGCCGACGGCGGTACTAACTATGGCTACACCTTC